This TCR beta chain derives from a study of T cells in localized non-small cell lung cancer. Study-wide results and caveats: Adjacent lung was found to contain a median approximately 52 of the top 100 tumor clones. Heterogeneity cannot be ruled out, as sequencing used one tumor region only.

Here immunoSEQ multiplex PCR was the method, and the copy in TCRdb shows in-frame clones only, minus some. This repertoire shows some 3,500 clones, roughly 26% found once; its top ten account for more than 13%. In regard to this clone: No antigen is known for it.

Germline-derived CDR1 and CDR2 are SQVTM and ANQGSEA. With V trimmed by 7 bases and J by 7 bases, 12 bases remained unmatched. This CDR3 has 14 amino acids. V and J are TRBV29-1 and TRBJ1-4; 7 nucleotides line up with TRBD1. This material consisted of lung tumor tissue, taken before any cancer treatment. This receptor was obtained from a male donor aged 60 or older with stage I lung adenocarcinoma. The CDR3 sequence: CSAQKGTVGEKLFF. The CDR3 DNA is TGCAGCGCCCAGAAGGGGACAGTTGGTGAAAAACTGTTTTTT.